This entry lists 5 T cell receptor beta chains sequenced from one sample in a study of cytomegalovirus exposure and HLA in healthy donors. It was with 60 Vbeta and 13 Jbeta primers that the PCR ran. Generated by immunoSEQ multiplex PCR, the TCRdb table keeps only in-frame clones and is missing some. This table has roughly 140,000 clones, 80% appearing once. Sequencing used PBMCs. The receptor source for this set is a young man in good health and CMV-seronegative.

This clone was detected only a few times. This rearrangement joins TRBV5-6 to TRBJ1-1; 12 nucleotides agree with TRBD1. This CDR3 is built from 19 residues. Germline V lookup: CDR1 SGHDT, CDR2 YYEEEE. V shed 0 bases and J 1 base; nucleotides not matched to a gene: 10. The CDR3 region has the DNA TGTGCCAGCAGCTTGGTGGTCGTCCCGGGACAGGGGGCGAACACTGAAGCTTTCTTT. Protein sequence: CASSLVVVPGQGANTEAFF. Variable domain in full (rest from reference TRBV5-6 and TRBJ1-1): DAGVTQSPTHLIKTRGQQVTLRCSPKSGHDTVSWYQQALGQGPQFIFQYYEEEERQRGNFPDRFSGHQFPNYSSELNVNALLLGDSALYLCASSLVVVPGQGANTEAFFGQGTRLTVV.

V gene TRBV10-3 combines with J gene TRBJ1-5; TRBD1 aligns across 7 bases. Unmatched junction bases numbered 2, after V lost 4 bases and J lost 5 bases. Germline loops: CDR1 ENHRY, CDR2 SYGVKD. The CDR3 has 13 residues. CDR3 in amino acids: CAISGDRDQPQHF. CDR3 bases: TGTGCCATCAGTGGGGACAGAGATCAGCCCCAGCATTTT.

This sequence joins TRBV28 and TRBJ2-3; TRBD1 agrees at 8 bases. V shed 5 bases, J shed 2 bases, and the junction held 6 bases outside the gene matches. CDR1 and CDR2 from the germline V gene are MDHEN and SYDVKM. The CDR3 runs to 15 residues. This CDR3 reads CASSPTGVFTDTQYF. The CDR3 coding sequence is TGTGCCAGCAGTCCGACAGGGGTTTTCACAGATACGCAGTATTTT.

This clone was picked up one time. The CDR3 protein is CASSIRGQGFAQPQHF. For the CDR3, the DNA is TGTGCCAGTAGTATCCGGGGACAGGGGTTTGCCCAGCCCCAGCATTTT. The chain carries TRBV19 and TRBJ1-5; the match to TRBD1 covers 10 bases. V dropped 3 bases and J dropped 7; count of bases not matched to a gene: 9. CDR1 is LNHDA and CDR2 is SQIVND in the germline V gene (reference sequence). The CDR3 is 16 amino acids.

The CDR3 loop is CSVDETGANTEAFF. CDR3 DNA sequence: TGCAGCGTTGATGAGACAGGGGCCAACACTGAAGCTTTCTTT. The V call is TRBV29-1, the J call TRBJ1-1; 8 bases agree with TRBD1. Germline lookup yields CDR1 SQVTM and CDR2 ANQGSEA. The CDR3 extends over 14 amino acids. The junction had 5 bases not matched to a gene; V was cut back by 3 bases and J by 2 bases.